The rows below give T cell receptor beta chains drawn from one sample of a study of low-dose radiotherapy and immunotherapy resistance in tumors. Using its own MiXCR run on the reads, TCRdb lists one record per CDR3 protein. This sample has roughly 48,000 distinct CDR3 sequences, with around 34% found just once. The input for sequencing was PBMCs, taken after low-dose radiotherapy plus immunotherapy. The receptors come from a male donor with rectosigmoid adenocarcinoma. The CDR3 runs from the conserved cysteine through the conserved F or W. Each record gives: D gene, V gene, clone size, J gene, CDR3 DNA, CDR3 protein. A D gene is named only where the DNA matches it firmly. Clone size is shown for a subset of rows, as once, few, many or a class of expanded clone.

>.|TRBV7-8|many|TRBJ2-2
TGTGCCAGCAGCTTAGTGGTAGGGCAAGGCACCGGGGAGCTGTTTTTT
CASSLVVGQGTGELFF
>.|TRBV6-2/TRBV6-3|.|TRBJ2-7
TGTGCCAGCGCGGGAGGACAGGGATCCTACGAGCAGTACTTC
CASAGGQGSYEQYF
>.|TRBV7-2|many|TRBJ1-5
TGTGCCAGCAGCCTACCAGGGGATCAGCCCCAGCATTTT
CASSLPGDQPQHF
>.|TRBV5-5|many|TRBJ2-1
TGTGCCAGCAGCTTGGGGACCGGGGCGTGGAACGTCAATGAGCAGTTCTTC
CASSLGTGAWNVNEQFF
>TRBD1|TRBV20-1|many|TRBJ1-6
TGCAGTGCTAGATTTTCCAGGGGGCTTCTTAATTCACCCCTCCACTTT
CSARFSRGLLNSPLHF
>TRBD2|TRBV11-2|many|TRBJ2-7
TGTGCCAGCAGCCCGCGGACTAGCGGGGGGGATTACGAGCAGTACTTC
CASSPRTSGGDYEQYF
>.|TRBV27|.|TRBJ1-1
TGTGCCAACAGTTTCGACAGGTTTCGGACTGAAGCTTTCTTT
CANSFDRFRTEAFF
>.|TRBV6-5|few|TRBJ2-1
TGTGCCAGCAGTTACGGTCTAGCCAACAATGAGCAGTTCTTC
CASSYGLANNEQFF
>.|TRBV5-1|.|TRBJ2-2
TGCGCCAGCAGTTCTGGATCAGGAACCGGGGAGCTGTTTTTT
CASSSGSGTGELFF
>.|TRBV20-1|many|TRBJ2-6
TGCAGTGCTAGGCAGGTCTCAAACTCTGGGGCCAACGTCCTGACTTTC
CSARQVSNSGANVLTF
>TRBD1|TRBV12-3/TRBV12-4|many|TRBJ2-6
TGTGCCAGCAGTTTATTAGGGGGCCCTGGGGCCAACGTCCTGACTTTC
CASSLLGGPGANVLTF
>.|TRBV6-5|many|TRBJ2-5
TGTGCCAGCAGTTACAGGCAGGGTTGGAGAGAGACCCAGTACTTC
CASSYRQGWRETQYF
>.|TRBV3-1|.|TRBJ2-1
TGTGCCAGCAGCCAAGGTGGGAATGAGCAGTTCTTC
CASSQGGNEQFF
>TRBD1|TRBV2|many|TRBJ1-4
TGTGCCAGCAGGGGACAGGGCTTTAATGAAAAACTGTTTTTT
CASRGQGFNEKLFF
>TRBD2|TRBV11-2|.|TRBJ2-7
TGTGCCAGCAGCTTAGCGAGCGGGAGGCAATACGAGCAGTACTTC
CASSLASGRQYEQYF
>TRBD1|TRBV6-2/TRBV6-3|.|TRBJ2-1
TGTGCCAGCAGTTCCGGGACAGGGTCCCATGAGCAGTTCTTC
CASSSGTGSHEQFF
>TRBD2|TRBV6-5|many|TRBJ2-1
TGTGCCAGTAAACTACTAGCGGGAGGAGGGGAGCAGTTCTTC
CASKLLAGGGEQFF
>TRBD1|TRBV6-2/TRBV6-3|many|TRBJ1-2
TGTGCCAGCAGTTACTCCTGGACAGGGGAGAGCTACACCTTC
CASSYSWTGESYTF
>.|TRBV4-3|many|TRBJ2-3
TGCGCCAGCAGCCAAGGCAGGACACAATCCGGTGCAGATACGCAGTATTTT
CASSQGRTQSGADTQYF
>TRBD2|TRBV9|.|TRBJ2-5
TGTGCCAGCAGCGTAGGGGCTAGCGGGGGGCTACAAGAGACCCAGTACTTC
CASSVGASGGLQETQYF
>.|TRBV7-9|.|TRBJ2-2
TGTGCCAATGGGGCACTGAACACCGGGGAGCTGTTTTTT
CANGALNTGELFF